Sequencing of this TCR beta chain was carried out in a study of low-dose radiotherapy and immunotherapy resistance in tumors. Trimming removed 0 bases from V and 6 bases from J, with 9 bases in between. Germline CDR1 LGHNA, CDR2 YNFKEQ. The CDR3 has 14 amino acids. Time point: before trial treatment. TRAV- and TRBV-specific primers primed first-strand cDNA, covering alpha and beta chains. TCR amplification used 15 to 20 PCR cycles, a constant-region primer and a V-primer adapter. TCRdb reprocessed the reads with MiXCR, giving one entry per CDR3 protein. The sample has some 88,000 distinct CDR3 sequences; 9.4% are singletons. This clonotype was seen many times.

The sample consisted of PBMCs, taken before treatment. The V gene is TRBV4-2, the J gene TRBJ1-5, with D hard to call. This clonotype was obtained from a male donor with prostate cancer. CDR3 nucleotides: TGTGCCAGCAGCCAAGATGGAGGGTTTCAGCCCCAGCATTTT. Amino acid sequence: CASSQDGGFQPQHF.